The 8 T cell receptor beta chains below come from one sample, sequenced in a study of shared clonotypes between healthy human individuals. Sequenced by immunoSEQ multiplex PCR; TCRdb stores in-frame clones only, minus some. The table shows about 2.4 million clones, with over 85% occurring only once. Sequenced sample: naive CD4+ T cells from PBMCs. The subset was: CD45RA+ positively selected. Receptor source: a man between 18 and 29 years old in good health. Some clones in this sample may be carry-over from other donors' samples.

A word on this clone: Other DNA sequences in this specimen translate into the identical CDR3. The CDR3 spells CASSLAAVSSYEQYF. The CDR3 DNA is TGTGCCAGCAGTTTGGCGGCGGTTAGCTCCTACGAGCAGTACTTC. The rearrangement links TRBV28 to TRBJ2-7; no clear D. The CDR3 runs 15 residues. Germline CDR1 MDHEN, CDR2 SYDVKM. Trimming stripped 3 bases from V and 0 bases from J, with 12 bases between.

This chain uses TRBV5-5 with TRBJ2-7, with D possibly called TRBD1 or TRBD2 (5 bases each). This CDR3 region has 13 residues. The V and J ends lost 4 bases and 5 bases respectively, with 13 bases between them. Germline V gene sequence: CDR1 SGHKS, CDR2 YYEKEE (reference sequence). The CDR3 protein is CASSHVGTDEQYF. CDR3 DNA: TGTGCCAGCAGCCACGTGGGGACGGACGAGCAGTACTTC.

Comments on this clone: The same CDR3 arises from other DNA sequences in this sample as well. The J gene is TRBJ2-7, the V gene TRBV5-1, with TRBD1 matching 8 bases. This CDR3 has 14 amino acids. V lost 2 bases to trimming and J lost 6 bases; unmatched junction nucleotides: 7. CDR1 is SGHRS and CDR2 is YFSETQ in the germline V gene. The chain's CDR3 is CASSFGTGDGEQYF. CDR3 in DNA: TGCGCCAGCAGCTTTGGGACAGGCGACGGCGAGCAGTACTTC.

The chain combines TRBV7-2 with TRBJ1-1; TRBD1 might be the D (6 bases). Germline-derived CDR1 and CDR2 are SGHTA and FQGNSA. Trimming took off 8 bases at V and 11 bases at J, with 21 bases between the two ends. CDR3 size: 13 residues. The CDR3: CASRSQGPLSAFF. The CDR3 nucleotides read TGTGCCAGCCGATCACAGGGCCCCCTGAGTGCTTTCTTT.

The V call is TRBV21-1, the J call TRBJ1-5; TRBD1, the table's D call, lacks a check against the DNA. TRBV21-1 has pseudogene status. The CDR3 contains 15 residues. The CDR3 nucleotides read TGTGCCAGCAGCAAATACCGGGGACAAAATCAGCCCCAGCATTTT. Encoded protein: CASSKYRGQNQPQHF.

For the CDR3, the DNA is TGCGCCAGCAGCTTTACGTGGGAGAGCACTGAAGCTTTCTTT. Protein: CASSFTWESTEAFF. The rearrangement joins TRBV5-1 to TRBJ1-1, with D hard to call. Trimming pared 2 bases from V and 4 bases from J, leaving 12 bases between. The CDR3 spans 14 residues. Germline V gene sequence: CDR1 SGHRS, CDR2 YFSETQ. Variable domain in full (rest from reference TRBV5-1 and TRBJ1-1): KAGVTQTPRYLIKTRGQQVTLSCSPISGHRSVSWYQQTPGQGLQFLFEYFSETQRNKGNFPGRFSGRQFSNSRSEMNVSTLELGDSALYLCASSFTWESTEAFFGQGTRLTVV.

The gene calls are TRBV18 and TRBJ1-2; D gene unclear. The length of the CDR3 is 14 residues. Trimming removed 1 base from V and 2 bases from J, with 8 bases in between. Germline CDR1 reads KGHSH; CDR2 reads LQKENI. Here the CDR3 reads CASSPRSRNYGYTF. CDR3 sequence (DNA): TGTGCCAGCTCACCACGTAGCCGAAACTATGGCTACACCTTC.

This chain uses TRBV4-3 with TRBJ2-5; D is perhaps TRBD1 or TRBD2 (5 bases each). TRBJ2-7 explains the end of the DNA better; the J call may be wrong. Per the germline V gene, CDR1 is LGHNA and CDR2 is YSLEER. The CDR3 covers 16 residues. In DNA, the CDR3 is TGCGCCAGCAGCCGCTCCGGGGCTGAAGGGTTATACGAGCAGTACTTC. It codes for CASSRSGAEGLYEQYF.